This TCR beta chain was sequenced for a study of T cells in Graves' hyperthyroidism and ophthalmopathy. With regard to this clonotype: As yet, its antigen is unknown.

Overall study findings and caveats: In blood, most of the thyroid clonotypes expanded above 0.001 were also present.

TCR beta CDR3 regions were amplified from RNA transcripts. An initial round of RT-PCR targeting the TCR CDR3 relied on the HTBI primer set. In TCRdb, the multiplex PCR reads were re-called with MiXCR into one record per CDR3 protein. The sample lists approximately 640,000 distinct CDR3 sequences; just under 45% were seen once. There are 13 residues in the CDR3. V dropped 4 bases and J dropped 4 bases, with 10 bases sitting between them. CDR1 SNHLY and CDR2 FYNNEI come from the germline V gene. The sequence derives from an adult man with Graves' disease, either hyperthyroidism or ophthalmopathy (not recorded which). The sample taken for sequencing was peripheral blood or thyroid tissue (not recorded which). The rearrangement links TRBV2 to TRBJ1-2; D unresolved. The chain's CDR3 is CASSARRSYGYTF. The DNA of the CDR3 is TGTGCCAGCAGTGCGAGACGGAGCTATGGCTACACCTTC. Full variable domain (outside the CDR3, taken from reference TRBV2 and TRBJ1-2): EPEVTQTPSHQVTQMGQEVILRCVPISNHLYFYWYRQILGQKVEFLVSFYNNEISEKSEIFDDQFSVERPDGSNFTLKIRSTKLEDSAMYFCASSARRSYGYTFGSGTRLTVV.